This T cell receptor beta chain was observed in a study of T cell changes during pregnancy in multiple sclerosis. This table comes from immunoSEQ multiplex PCR, and its TCRdb copy is limited to in-frame clones, with some not included. The data show over 10,000 clones, with roughly 90% seen just once and 12% held by the top ten. V was clipped by 6 bases and J by 2 bases, with 13 bases between them. CDR3 length equals 14 residues. CDR1 is MRHNA and CDR2 is SNTAGT in the germline V gene. The material was CD8+ T cells from peripheral blood mononuclear cells, obtained after pregnancy. This receptor was taken from a female donor in good health, enrolled as a control in a pregnancy study. The chain employs TRBV6-4 and TRBJ2-5; D gene uncertain. The CDR3 is CASRTQAQQETQYF. CDR3 sequence (DNA): TGTGCCAGCAGGACCCAGGCTCAGCAAGAGACCCAGTACTTC.